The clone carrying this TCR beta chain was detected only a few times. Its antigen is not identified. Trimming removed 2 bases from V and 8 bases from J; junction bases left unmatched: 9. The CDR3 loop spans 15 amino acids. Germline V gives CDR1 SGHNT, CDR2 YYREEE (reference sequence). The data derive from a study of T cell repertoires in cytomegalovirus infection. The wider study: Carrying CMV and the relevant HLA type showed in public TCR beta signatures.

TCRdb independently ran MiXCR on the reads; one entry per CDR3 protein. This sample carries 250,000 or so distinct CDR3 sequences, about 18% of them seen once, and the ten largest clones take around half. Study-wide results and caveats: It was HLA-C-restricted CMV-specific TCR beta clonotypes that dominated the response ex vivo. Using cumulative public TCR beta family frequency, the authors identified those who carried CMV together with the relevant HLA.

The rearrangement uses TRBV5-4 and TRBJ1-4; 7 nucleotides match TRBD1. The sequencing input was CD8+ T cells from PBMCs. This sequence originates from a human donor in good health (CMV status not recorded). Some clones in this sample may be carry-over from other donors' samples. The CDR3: CASSFAGTVGEKLFF. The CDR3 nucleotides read TGTGCCAGCAGCTTCGCCGGGACAGTAGGGGAAAAACTGTTTTTT.